These 8 T cell receptor beta chains originate from one sample sequenced in a study of Ad26.COV2.S vaccination and SARS-CoV-2 variants. Treatment of the sample: over 15 received Ad26.COV2.S at low or high dose, single or two shots; about five received placebo; per-sample allocation not given. Sampling was performed 63 days after the first vaccine or placebo injection. Only in-frame clones appear in the TCRdb table, and some are missing; sequencing was by immunoSEQ multiplex PCR. The profile shows about 400,000 clones, approximately 90% of them singletons. Sequencing used peripheral blood, obtained in a trial of Ad26.COV2.S vaccine versus placebo. All receptors come from a person aged 18-60 years who received the Ad26.COV2.S COVID-19 vaccine or a placebo.

This clone is a singleton in its sample. The genes are TRBV6-2 or TRBV6-3 and TRBJ2-1, with 10 bases that match TRBD2. The germline CDR1 and CDR2 sequences are MNHEY and SVGEGT. This CDR3 has 18 amino acids. V gave up 5 bases and J gave up 9 bases; unmatched junction bases: 19. The CDR3 sequence is CASSRILSGRAVNSEQFF. The CDR3 bases are TGTGCCAGCAGTCGGATCCTAAGCGGGAGGGCCGTAAACAGTGAGCAGTTCTTC.

V is TRBV28 and J is TRBJ2-5; TRBD1 agrees at 10 bases. After removal of 6 bases from V and 6 bases from J, the junction contained 4 bases not matched to a gene. The germline V gene has CDR1 MDHEN and CDR2 SYDVKM. The CDR3 length is 13 residues. Here the CDR3 reads CASRQTGGQTQYF. In DNA, the CDR3 is TGTGCCAGCAGGCAGACAGGGGGCCAGACCCAGTACTTC.

The chain employs TRBV24-1 and TRBJ2-1; a possible D gene is TRBD1 (6 bases). CDR3 size: 16 residues. Deletions cut 5 bases from V and 10 bases from J, with 23 bases between. In germline, CDR1 is KGHDR, CDR2 SFDVKD. CDR3 DNA: TGTGCCACCAGTGTGGCCCCGGGACACGGATCTCGGGAGCAGTTCTTC. Translation gives CATSVAPGHGSREQFF.

The chain joins TRBV29-1 to TRBJ2-7, with 7 bases aligning to TRBD1. Germline CDR1 and CDR2: SQVTM and ANQGSEA. J gave up 6 bases and V 7 bases, and 6 bases lay outside the gene matches. The CDR3 covers 11 residues. DNA of the CDR3: TGCAGCGCCGACGCAGGGGGCGAGCAGTACTTC. Encoded protein: CSADAGGEQYF.

The chain uses TRBV5-6 and TRBJ1-4; D is unresolved. The V and J ends lost 1 base and 0 bases respectively, with 19 bases between them. CDR1 and CDR2 from the germline V gene are SGHDT and YYEEEE. The CDR3 extends over 19 amino acids. CDR3 sequence reads: CASSLIFNRRSATNEKLFF. Here the CDR3 DNA reads TGTGCCAGCAGCTTGATCTTTAATCGGCGGTCTGCAACTAATGAAAAACTGTTTTTT. The full variable domain, with the rest looked up from reference TRBV5-6 and TRBJ1-4, is DAGVTQSPTHLIKTRGQQVTLRCSPKSGHDTVSWYQQALGQGPQFIFQYYEEEERQRGNFPDRFSGHQFPNYSSELNVNALLLGDSALYLCASSLIFNRRSATNEKLFFGSGTQLSVL.

The chain links TRBV18 to TRBJ1-5; D not certain. CDR1 is KGHSH, CDR2 LQKENI, per germline. V lost 0 bases and J 3 bases, leaving 12 bases between the germline ends. The CDR3 consists of 16 residues. Here the CDR3 reads CASSPPGSSVNQPQHF. In nucleotides, the CDR3 is TGTGCCAGCTCACCACCGGGGAGTTCTGTCAATCAGCCCCAGCATTTT.

The chain carries TRBV19 and TRBJ1-4; 9 bases map to TRBD1. CDR1 is LNHDA and CDR2 is SQIVND in the germline V gene (reference sequence). This CDR3 has 16 residues. The junction had 4 bases not matched to a gene; V was cut back by 5 bases and J by 0 bases. This CDR3 reads CASSGDRDATNEKLFF. The CDR3 DNA sequence: TGTGCCAGTAGTGGGGACAGGGATGCAACTAATGAAAAACTGTTTTTT.

The J gene is TRBJ2-3, the V gene TRBV7-3; no clear D. V was clipped by 5 bases and J by 0 bases, with 9 bases between them. CDR3 length: 14 residues. In germline, CDR1 is SGHTA, CDR2 FQGTGA. CDR3 sequence reads: CASSQQISTDTQYF. In DNA, the CDR3 is TGTGCCAGCAGCCAACAGATAAGCACAGATACGCAGTATTTT.